This T cell receptor (beta chain) was found in a study of OX40 agonist ivuxolimab in advanced cancers. V lost 5 bases, J lost 2 bases, and 13 bases lay in between. CDR1 is SGHTA and CDR2 is FQGTGA in the germline V gene. The CDR3 is 14 amino acids. Repertoires were generated with immunoSEQ multiplex PCR, while TCRdb's copy carries only in-frame clones and drops some. The sample has fewer than 65,000 clones, 88% seen once; the top ten hold roughly 6.9%. The source is an adult with an advanced solid tumor such as melanoma, head and neck, liver or kidney cancer. The sample here was CD4+ or CD8+ T cells sorted from blood, taken in a trial of the OX40 agonist ivuxolimab. The chain has TRBV7-3 and TRBJ2-7; D possibly corresponds to TRBD2 (5 bases). CDR3 sequence (DNA): TGTGCCAGCAGCCCCGAGGGTCTTCCCTACGAGCAGTACTTC. Protein sequence: CASSPEGLPYEQYF.